The 3 T cell receptor beta chains listed next were all sequenced from one sample in a study of Ad26.COV2.S vaccination and SARS-CoV-2 variants. Treatment defined: around 19 received Ad26.COV2.S at low or high dose, single or two shots; 5 received placebo; per-sample allocation not given. Sampling was done on day 63 after the first vaccine or placebo injection. The assay was immunoSEQ multiplex PCR, and TCRdb's table has in-frame clones only and misses some. Of about 680,000 clones in the sample, around 92% were seen once. This specimen consisted of peripheral blood, obtained in a trial of Ad26.COV2.S vaccine versus placebo. These receptors were taken from a person aged 18 to 65 who received the Ad26.COV2.S COVID-19 vaccine or a placebo.

The chain links TRBV2 to TRBJ1-2; D remains ambiguous. V was shortened by 5 bases and J by 4 bases, with 5 bases between the two germline ends. The CDR3 length is 11 residues. Per germline, CDR1 SNHLY and CDR2 FYNNEI. CDR3 residues: CASSQAYGYTF. CDR3 DNA sequence: TGTGCCAGCAGTCAGGCCTATGGCTACACCTTC.

The chain employs TRBV4-3 and TRBJ1-5; possibly TRBD1 for D (5 bases). The CDR3 totals 17 residues. Germline V CDR1 and CDR2: LGHNA, YSLEER. V was trimmed by 0 bases and J by 2 bases, leaving 14 bases between them. CDR3 region: CASSQDREGPGNQPQHF. CDR3 DNA: TGCGCCAGCAGCCAAGATAGAGAGGGGCCCGGCAATCAGCCCCAGCATTTT.

This clone was counted only a few times. The CDR3 coding sequence is TGCGCCAGCAGCCCCTCTTGGACAGGGGGCGCTCAAAGAGGCTACACCTTC. Residues: CASSPSWTGGAQRGYTF. The rearrangement joins TRBV4-1 to TRBJ1-2; 11 nucleotides agree with TRBD1. V gave up 4 bases and J gave up 8 bases; unmatched junction bases: 15. This CDR3 has 17 residues. CDR1 is MGHRA and CDR2 is YSYEKL in the germline V gene.